Detailed here is one TCR beta chain. This clonotype was seen only a few times. It has no known antigen specificity. There are no base qualities to consult, and no much larger clone falls within one base. This entry belongs to a study of T-cell memory formation after mild COVID-19 (dated by TCRdb to about 2021). Looking at the study overall: TCR sequence clusters from the two donors were largely donor specific. T-cell clones expanding and contracting after mild COVID-19 in two donors were tracked by longitudinal TCRalpha and TCRbeta repertoire sequencing. The cohort was made up of two young adult volunteers, one female and one male, who were previously healthy. Study-wide conclusions, independent of this receptor: Whether the second-wave clones peaking on day 37 were SARS-CoV-2 specific was not confirmed. Contracting CD4+ clones were located mainly in the CM and EM memory subsets, whereas CD8+ clones were found to be enriched in EMRA. Clones that contracted from day 15 to 85 showed balanced CD4/CD8 phenotypes, whereas a second wave of clones that expanded from day 15 to 37 leaned towards CD4+. Some responding clones were detected in pre-infection memory, which suggested that pre-existing cross-reactive memory T cells had joined the SARS-CoV-2 response. Only two mild cases were covered in the study, and larger cohorts including severe cases with pre-infection samples were considered necessary.

PBMCs were isolated by Ficoll-Paque density gradient centrifugation. Sequencing used an Illumina NovaSeq 6000. TCRalpha and TCRbeta cDNA libraries were built by 5'RACE with constant-segment primers, adding sample barcodes and unique molecular identifiers. RNA was extracted from every sample with Trizol reagent. Library amplification was performed in two PCR steps, and a second sample barcode and Illumina TruSeq adapters were introduced in the second step. Libraries were sequenced on an Illumina NovaSeq with 2 x 150 bp paired-end reads. In the source study's methods: With migec v1.2.7, reads were demultiplexed and then collapsed into UMI-guided consensus sequences. With mixcr v2.1.11, UMI consensuses were aligned to TRA and TRB V and J templates and assembled into clonotypes. Clonotypes were classified as expanded or contracted when called significant by both edgeR and NoisET, with noise models trained on biological replicates. For edgeR calls, a false discovery rate-adjusted p below 0.01 and a log2 fold-change threshold of 1 were applied. As an exploratory analysis of dynamics, PCA with hierarchical clustering was applied to max-normalized trajectories of the 1000 most abundant clonotypes. The CD4 or CD8 phenotype of responding clones was assigned using the separately sequenced CD4+ and CD8+ repertoires. TCRdb itself trimmed the public reads at Q25 with fastp, ran MiXCR and retained productive beta chains. Identical CDR3 protein sequences are pooled into one entry, listed with their most common genes and DNA. TCRdb, not the original authors, processed these V and J calls. This sample comprises roughly 480,000 distinct CDR3 sequences, 25% of them detected only once. The ten largest make up roughly an eighth of the sample.

Spanning cysteine to phenylalanine, the CDR3 consists of 16 amino acids. The DNA shown is the 48-base CDR3, in frame from base 1. The germline V and J ends show losses of 0 bases and 2 bases respectively, and no gene match explains 7 bases of the junction. CDR1 and CDR2 are read off the germline V gene as SGHTA and FQGNSA. The sequence was collected from an adult woman who had mild COVID-19 (a few samples of this study predate the infection). The sample titles of this study are shuffled in the database, so cell type and time point are left out; the donor was told from shared clones. Sequenced: PBMCs or a T cell subset sorted from them (not recorded which). The chain couples TRBV7-2 to TRBJ2-7; 7 bases in the junction line up with TRBD2. The sequenced DNA is TGTGCCAGCAGCTTAGCGGGCCTAGCGGTCCCCTACGAGCAGTACTTC. It is translated as CASSLAGLAVPYEQYF.